The 19 T cell receptor beta chains reported below all come from one sample, sequenced in a study of cytomegalovirus exposure and HLA in healthy donors (dated by TCRdb to the late 2010s). Library preparation was by the immunoSEQ multiplex PCR assay. For the multiplex PCR, a mixture combining 60 forward primers for TCR Vbeta segments and 13 reverse primers for TCR Jbeta segments was used. TCRdb re-hosts the immuneACCESS table, in-frame sequences only. Its copies lack some clones; in the studies checked, an unresolved V gene accounts for under half of them, and the cause for the rest is not known. The sample profile shows a few hundred thousand clones; 77% of them were found once. Together, the top ten hold about 2.5% of the sample. Sequences were obtained from PBMCs. These receptors all stem from a woman aged 60 to 75 in good health and CMV-seropositive.

In its sample, this clone was seen a few times. This chain joins TRBV25-1 and TRBJ2-5; D possibly corresponds to TRBD2 (6 bases). Trimming stripped 1 base from V and 4 bases from J, with 19 bases between. CDR1 is MGHDK, CDR2 SYGVNS, per germline. The CDR3 sequence is 17 residues long. The CDR3 reads CASSEFRSRGGGETQYF. CDR3 nucleotide sequence: TGTGCCAGCAGTGAATTCCGGTCTAGGGGAGGTGGAGAGACCCAGTACTTC.

This clone was observed once. The chain joins TRBV29-1 to TRBJ1-1, with D perhaps matching TRBD1 (5 bases). The V and J ends lost 5 bases and 7 bases respectively, with 20 bases between them. CDR1 is SQVTM, CDR2 ANQGSEA, per germline. The CDR3 is 14 amino acids. CDR3 nucleotides: TGCAGCGTTCAACCCGGGACGGTGGGGGGTGAAGCTTTCTTT. It translates to CSVQPGTVGGEAFF.

The CDR3 loop reads CASSFALGGEARSNEQFF. The CDR3 DNA reads TGTGCCAGCAGTTTCGCTCTCGGGGGGGAGGCGCGGAGCAATGAGCAGTTCTTC. V gene TRBV28 combines with J gene TRBJ2-1, with 8 nucleotides matching TRBD2. From germline, CDR1 is MDHEN and CDR2 SYDVKM. The CDR3 is made up of 18 amino acids. Losses at the gene ends were 3 bases for V and 6 bases for J; bases not matched to a gene: 16.

The sample holds a few counts of this clone. The chain combines TRBV19 with TRBJ1-2, with 10 nucleotides matching TRBD1. Germline loops: CDR1 LNHDA, CDR2 SQIVND (reference sequence). The CDR3 length is 14 residues. The J segment lost 7 bases and the V segment lost 5 bases, leaving 7 bases of the junction unmatched. CDR3 residues: CASSEGTGEFGYTF. The DNA of the CDR3 is TGTGCCAGTAGTGAAGGGACAGGGGAGTTTGGCTACACCTTC.

The chain combines TRBV9 with TRBJ2-1; 11 nucleotides line up with TRBD2. Per the germline V gene, CDR1 is SGDLS and CDR2 is YYNGEE. CDR3 length equals 15 residues. V lost 6 bases to trimming and J lost 5 bases; unmatched junction nucleotides: 7. CDR3 loop: CASTKTSGTNNEQFF. The CDR3 coding sequence is TGTGCCAGCACCAAGACTAGCGGGACCAACAATGAGCAGTTCTTC.

The chain carries TRBV7-6 and TRBJ2-5; 9 bases are a match to TRBD2. Germline V gene sequence: CDR1 SGHVS, CDR2 FNYEAQ. J lost 5 bases, V lost 5 bases, and 9 bases had no gene match. This CDR3 has 15 amino acids. The CDR3 region is CASSPGLAPGETQYF. For the CDR3, the DNA is TGTGCCAGCAGCCCAGGACTAGCGCCTGGGGAGACCCAGTACTTC.

The rearrangement links TRBV27 to TRBJ2-5; 7 bases line up with TRBD1. The germline CDR1 and CDR2 sequences are MNHEY and SMNVEV (reference sequence). After removal of 1 base from V and 5 bases from J, the junction contained 7 bases not matched to a gene. This CDR3 contains 15 residues. This CDR3 reads CASSLFGTAIETQYF. DNA for the CDR3: TGTGCCAGCAGTTTATTTGGGACAGCTATCGAGACCCAGTACTTC.

This clone showed up just a few times. The rearrangement uses TRBV27 and TRBJ1-5, with D perhaps matching TRBD1 (5 bases). CDR3 length: 14 residues. In germline, CDR1 is MNHEY, CDR2 SMNVEV (reference sequence). The V gene lost 5 bases and the J gene lost 2 bases, with 10 bases spanning the gap. CDR3 region: CASSLQGRNQPQHF. The CDR3 DNA reads TGTGCCAGCAGTCTCCAGGGTCGCAATCAGCCCCAGCATTTT.

This sequence joins TRBV7-6 and TRBJ2-7, with D possibly matching TRBD1 (5 bases). This CDR3 comprises 13 residues. V dropped 1 base and J dropped 2 bases, with 6 bases sitting between them. Germline V gives CDR1 SGHVS, CDR2 FNYEAQ. In DNA form, the CDR3 reads TGTGCCAGCAGCTTAGAGACAGCCTACGAGCAGTACTTC. Amino acid sequence: CASSLETAYEQYF. Full variable domain (remainder filled in from reference TRBV7-6 and TRBJ2-7): GAGVSQSPRYKVTKRGQDVALRCDPISGHVSLYWYRQALGQGPEFLTYFNYEAQQDKSGLPNDRFSAERPEGSISTLTIQRTEQRDSAMYRCASSLETAYEQYFGPGTRLTVT.

The rearrangement links TRBV2 to TRBJ2-5; the D gene is possibly TRBD2 (7 bases). V lost 8 bases and J lost 4, with 17 bases in between. This CDR3 has 14 amino acids. Germline V gives CDR1 SNHLY, CDR2 FYNNEI. CDR3 sequence reads: CASDQTGGGETQYF. In DNA, the CDR3 is TGTGCCAGCGACCAGACAGGCGGGGGAGAGACCCAGTACTTC.

V gene TRBV5-1 combines with J gene TRBJ2-7, with a weak D call TRBD1 (5 bases). Trimming stripped 4 bases from V and 0 bases from J, with 14 bases between. The CDR3 runs 15 residues. Germline V lookup: CDR1 SGHRS, CDR2 YFSETQ. The CDR3 DNA reads as TGCGCCAGCAGCCCTACAGGATCCCTCTCCTACGAGCAGTACTTC. Its protein product is CASSPTGSLSYEQYF. Using reference TRBV5-1 and TRBJ2-7 for the parts outside the CDR3, the full variable domain is KAGVTQTPRYLIKTRGQQVTLSCSPISGHRSVSWYQQTPGQGLQFLFEYFSETQRNKGNFPGRFSGRQFSNSRSEMNVSTLELGDSALYLCASSPTGSLSYEQYFGPGTRLTVT.

V is TRBV10-2 and J is TRBJ2-5; TRBD2 might be the D (6 bases). CDR1 WSHSY and CDR2 SAAADI come from the germline V gene. Trimming pared 7 bases from V and 6 bases from J, leaving 24 bases between. The CDR3 length is 16 residues. The CDR3 DNA reads TGCGCCAGCATCGACCCTGGCGGGACCTCGCCGAAGACCCAGTACTTC. Protein sequence: CASIDPGGTSPKTQYF.

The chain couples TRBV6-5 to TRBJ1-1; D is unresolved. The CDR3 consists of 14 residues. Trimming cost V 0 bases and J 7 bases, with 12 bases left between them. Germline values: CDR1 MNHEY, CDR2 SVGAGI. The CDR3 is CASSYSGQSVEAFF. Written as DNA, the CDR3 is TGTGCCAGCAGTTACTCGGGCCAGTCGGTTGAAGCTTTCTTT.

The chain has TRBV9 and TRBJ1-5, with D hard to call. Looked up from germline, CDR1 is SGDLS and CDR2 is YYNGEE. The CDR3 length is 15 residues. Trimming removed 0 bases at V and 6 bases at J, with 13 bases between. The CDR3 here is CASSVGSGTFQPQHF. CDR3 DNA sequence: TGTGCCAGCAGCGTAGGGTCGGGAACTTTTCAGCCCCAGCATTTT.

This clone occurred a few times. The chain uses TRBV5-6 and TRBJ1-1; 7 nucleotides align to TRBD1. The CDR3 is made up of 14 amino acids. V dropped 2 bases and J dropped 4; count of bases not matched to a gene: 5. CDR1 SGHDT and CDR2 YYEEEE come from the germline V gene. The CDR3 bases are TGTGCCAGCAGCTTCCTCGACAGGGCCACTGAAGCTTTCTTT. Its translation: CASSFLDRATEAFF.

The rearrangement uses TRBV7-6 and TRBJ2-1, with TRBD2 identical over 9 bases. The J segment lost 8 bases and the V segment lost 5 bases, leaving 4 bases of the junction unmatched. This CDR3 contains 13 residues. CDR1 is SGHVS, CDR2 FNYEAQ, per germline. DNA of the CDR3: TGTGCCAGCAGCGGCGGGGGGGGCCATGAGCAGTTCTTC. It specifies CASSGGGGHEQFF.

The CDR3 loop reads CAWGTSGTYEQYF. Written as DNA, the CDR3 is TGTGCCTGGGGCACTAGCGGCACCTACGAGCAGTACTTC. J is TRBJ2-7 and V is TRBV30; 8 bases agree with TRBD2. The germline V gene has CDR1 GTSNPN and CDR2 SVGIG (reference sequence). V was clipped by 5 bases and J by 2 bases; unmatched bases: 5. The CDR3 has 13 residues.

This chain uses TRBV7-9 with TRBJ2-3, with D perhaps TRBD2 (5 bases). Trimming cost V 5 bases and J 1 base, with 10 bases left between them. The germline gives CDR1 SEHNR, CDR2 FQNEAQ (reference sequence). CDR3 size: 14 residues. The DNA for the CDR3 is TGTGCCAGCAGCCGCGGGCAGCGCACAGATACGCAGTATTTT. This gives the protein CASSRGQRTDTQYF.

The rearrangement links TRBV6-5 to TRBJ1-2; 7 bases are a match to TRBD1. Losses at the gene ends were 2 bases for V and 7 bases for J; bases not matched to a gene: 4. Per the germline V gene, CDR1 is MNHEY and CDR2 is SVGAGI. The CDR3 length is 13 residues. CDR3 residues: CASSYRQGGGYTF. CDR3 nucleotides: TGTGCCAGCAGTTACAGGCAGGGGGGTGGCTACACCTTC.